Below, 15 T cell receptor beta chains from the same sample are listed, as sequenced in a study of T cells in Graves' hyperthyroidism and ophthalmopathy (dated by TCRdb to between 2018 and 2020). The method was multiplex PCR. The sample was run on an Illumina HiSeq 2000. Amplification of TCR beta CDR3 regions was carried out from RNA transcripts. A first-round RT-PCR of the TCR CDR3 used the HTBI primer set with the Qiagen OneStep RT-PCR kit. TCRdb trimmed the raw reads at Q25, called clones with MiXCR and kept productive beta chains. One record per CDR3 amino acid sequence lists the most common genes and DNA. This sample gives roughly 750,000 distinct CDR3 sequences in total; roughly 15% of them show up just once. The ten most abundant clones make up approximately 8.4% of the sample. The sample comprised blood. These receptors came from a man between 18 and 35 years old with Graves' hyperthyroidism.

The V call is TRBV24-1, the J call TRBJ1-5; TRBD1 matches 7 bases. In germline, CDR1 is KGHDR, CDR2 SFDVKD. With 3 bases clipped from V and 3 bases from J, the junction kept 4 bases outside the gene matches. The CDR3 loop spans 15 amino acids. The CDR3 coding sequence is TGTGCCACCAGTGATCCACAGGGGACCAATCAGCCCCAGCATTTT. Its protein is CATSDPQGTNQPQHF.

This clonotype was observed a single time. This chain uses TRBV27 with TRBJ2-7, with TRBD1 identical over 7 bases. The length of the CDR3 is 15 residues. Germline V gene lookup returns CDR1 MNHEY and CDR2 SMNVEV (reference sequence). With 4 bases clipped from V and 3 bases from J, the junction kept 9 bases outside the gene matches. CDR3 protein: CASSYRDSGLYEQYF. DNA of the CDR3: TGTGCCAGCAGTTACCGGGACAGTGGCCTCTACGAGCAGTACTTC.

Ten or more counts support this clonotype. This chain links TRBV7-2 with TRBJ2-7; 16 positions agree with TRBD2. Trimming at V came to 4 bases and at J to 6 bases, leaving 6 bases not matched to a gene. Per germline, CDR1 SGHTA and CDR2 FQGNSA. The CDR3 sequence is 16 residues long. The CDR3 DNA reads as TGTGCCAGCAGCTCATCCGGGACTAGCGGGAGGGTCGAGCAGTACTTC. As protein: CASSSSGTSGRVEQYF.

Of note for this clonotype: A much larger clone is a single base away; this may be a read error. The CDR3 DNA sequence: TGTGCCAGCAGTCCCCTCGGGACCTGGATCGAGACCCAGTACTTC. It yields the protein CASSPLGTWIETQYF. J is TRBJ2-5 and V is TRBV28; TRBD1 or TRBD2 may be the D gene (5 bases each). The CDR3 is 15 residues long. The V and J ends lost 5 bases and 5 bases respectively, with 18 bases between them. Germline V gives CDR1 MDHEN, CDR2 SYDVKM.

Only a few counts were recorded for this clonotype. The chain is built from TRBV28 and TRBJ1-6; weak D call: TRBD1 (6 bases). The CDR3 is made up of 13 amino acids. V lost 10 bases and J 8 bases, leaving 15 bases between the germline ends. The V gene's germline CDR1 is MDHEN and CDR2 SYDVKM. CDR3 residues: CATRLDRHSPLHF. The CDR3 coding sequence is TGTGCCACCAGGCTGGACAGACATTCACCCCTCCACTTT. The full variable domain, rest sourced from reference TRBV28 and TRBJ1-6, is DVKVTQSSRYLVKRTGEKVFLECVQDMDHENMFWYRQDPGLGLRLIYFSYDVKMKEKGDIPEGYSVSREKKERFSLILESASTNQTSMYLCATRLDRHSPLHFGNGTRLTVT.

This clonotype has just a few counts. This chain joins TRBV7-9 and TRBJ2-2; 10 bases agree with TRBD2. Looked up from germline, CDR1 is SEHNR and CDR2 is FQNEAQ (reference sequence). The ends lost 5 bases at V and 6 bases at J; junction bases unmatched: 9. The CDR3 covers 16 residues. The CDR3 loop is CASSLTSGSISGELFF. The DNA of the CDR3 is TGTGCCAGCAGCCTGACTAGCGGGTCTATATCCGGGGAGCTGTTTTTT.

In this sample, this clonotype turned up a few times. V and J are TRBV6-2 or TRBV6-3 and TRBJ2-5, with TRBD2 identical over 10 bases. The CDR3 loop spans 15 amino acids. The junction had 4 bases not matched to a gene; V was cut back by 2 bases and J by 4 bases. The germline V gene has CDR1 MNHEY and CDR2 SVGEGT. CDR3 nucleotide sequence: TGTGCCAGCAGTTACGGGGCTAGCGGGAGAGAGACCCAGTACTTC. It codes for CASSYGASGRETQYF.

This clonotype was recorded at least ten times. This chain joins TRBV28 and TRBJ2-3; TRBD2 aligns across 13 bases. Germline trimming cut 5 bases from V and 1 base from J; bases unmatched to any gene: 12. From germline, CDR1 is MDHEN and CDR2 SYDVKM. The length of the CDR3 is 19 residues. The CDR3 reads CASSPLTTSGREGTDTQYF. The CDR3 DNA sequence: TGTGCCAGCAGTCCACTGACTACTAGCGGGAGGGAAGGCACAGATACGCAGTATTTT.

CDR3 nucleotide sequence: TGTGCCTGGAGTGTTTTCGCCTCCCAGGGGAACACCATATATTTT. Translated: CAWSVFASQGNTIYF. This chain uses TRBV30 with TRBJ1-3; tentatively, D is TRBD1 (6 bases). The CDR3 consists of 15 residues. V lost 0 bases, J lost 7 bases, and 16 bases lay in between. From germline, CDR1 is GTSNPN and CDR2 SVGIG (reference sequence).

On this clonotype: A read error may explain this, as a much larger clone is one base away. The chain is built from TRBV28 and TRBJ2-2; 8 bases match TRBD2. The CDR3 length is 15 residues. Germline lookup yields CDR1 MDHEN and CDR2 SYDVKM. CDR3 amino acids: CASSSAGANTGEPFF. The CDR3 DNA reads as TGTGCCAGCAGTTCAGCGGGAGCTAACACCGGGGAGCCGTTTTTT. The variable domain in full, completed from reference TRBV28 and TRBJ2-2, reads DVKVTQSSRYLVKRTGEKVFLECVQDMDHENMFWYRQDPGLGLRLIYFSYDVKMKEKGDIPEGYSVSREKKERFSLILESASTNQTSMYLCASSSAGANTGEPFFGEGSRLTVL.

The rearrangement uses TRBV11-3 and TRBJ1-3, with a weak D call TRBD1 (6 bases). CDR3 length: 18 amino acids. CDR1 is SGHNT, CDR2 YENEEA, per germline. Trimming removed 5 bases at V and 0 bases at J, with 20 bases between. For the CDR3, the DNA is TGTGCCAGCAGCCAACGGACAGTTAAACAAACCTCTGGAAACACCATATATTTT. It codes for CASSQRTVKQTSGNTIYF. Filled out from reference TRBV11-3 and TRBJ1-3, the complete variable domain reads EAGVVQSPRYKIIEKKQPVAFWCNPISGHNTLYWYLQNLGQGPELLIRYENEEAVDDSQLPKDRFSAERLKGVDSTLKIQPAELGDSAVYLCASSQRTVKQTSGNTIYFGEGSWLTVV.

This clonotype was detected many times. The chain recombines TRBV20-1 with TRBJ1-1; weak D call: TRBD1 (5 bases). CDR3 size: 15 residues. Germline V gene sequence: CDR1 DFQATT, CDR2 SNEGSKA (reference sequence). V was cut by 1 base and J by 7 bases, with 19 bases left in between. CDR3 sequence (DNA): TGCAGTGCTAGAGCGCCCGCGGGAGGGGCTGGTGAAGCTTTCTTT. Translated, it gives CSARAPAGGAGEAFF.

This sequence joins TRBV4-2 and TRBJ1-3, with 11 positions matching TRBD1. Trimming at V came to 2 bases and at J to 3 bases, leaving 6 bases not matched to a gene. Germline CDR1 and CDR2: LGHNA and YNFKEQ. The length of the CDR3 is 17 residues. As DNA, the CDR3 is TGTGCCAGCAGCCAACCCGGACAGGGGGCGAGTGGAAACACCATATATTTT. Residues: CASSQPGQGASGNTIYF.

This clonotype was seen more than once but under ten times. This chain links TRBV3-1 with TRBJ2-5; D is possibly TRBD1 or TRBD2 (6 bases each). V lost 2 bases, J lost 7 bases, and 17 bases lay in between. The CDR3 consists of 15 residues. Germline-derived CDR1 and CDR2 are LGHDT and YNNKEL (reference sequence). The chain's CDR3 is CASSQRGDLRTTQYF. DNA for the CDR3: TGTGCCAGCAGCCAAAGGGGGGACCTCCGAACGACCCAGTACTTC.

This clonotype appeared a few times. CDR3 residues: CSAYPTGTQSKDGNQPQHF. CDR3 in DNA: TGCAGTGCTTACCCGACAGGGACCCAAAGTAAAGACGGCAATCAGCCCCAGCATTTT. The J gene is TRBJ1-5, the V gene TRBV20-1; 7 nucleotides agree with TRBD1. Trimming removed 5 bases from V and 2 bases from J; junction bases left unmatched: 21. The V gene's germline CDR1 is DFQATT and CDR2 SNEGSKA (reference sequence). CDR3 length: 19 residues.